The source of this T cell receptor (beta chain) is a study of shared clonotypes between healthy human individuals (dated by TCRdb to 2020 to 2022). For the study in its entirety: A few men and a couple of women, aged 18 to 49 years, made up the cohort. Per donor, three plates each were used for CD4 naive and CD4 memory, two for CD8 naive, and one for CD8 memory. To estimate repertoire size and how much clonotype sharing occurs between individuals, the study deeply sequenced the blood TCR repertoires of 5 or 6 healthy adults. Libraries were prepared and TCR repertoires were sequenced by different laboratories using diverse techniques, in order to increase sequencing depth and limit assay-specific biases. Each donor's leukapheresis produced roughly between about 0.8 and 10 billion PBMCs.

What the work shows at the level of the full study, not this receptor alone: Based on pairwise subsampling, the degree of clonotype sharing among donors was expected to be affected by sequencing depth. Sharing across four donors was observed for approximately 5% of naive CD4, under 4% of naive CD8, 2% to 2.5% of memory CD4, and roughly 0.43% of memory CD8 clonotypes. Larger estimated clonotype richness was generally found for naive subsets than for memory subsets. Sampling was restricted to blood, and TCR repertoires in tissues likely differ from the TCR repertoires found in blood. Incomplete sequencing was indicated by rarefaction of sorted-subset datasets, despite the large sequencing depth. Because the study included a small number of donors, the genetic and exposure-history diversity represented was limited. Compared with non-shared clonotypes, clonotypes shared by all four sorted-subset donors had higher generation probabilities.

The donors were healthy, HIV-negative adults with no recently reported acute infections or vaccinations. Every donor was a Caucasian adult residing in Nashville, Tennessee, USA. CD4+ T cells were enriched by magnetic negative selection; naive cells were then positively selected on CD45RA, and the negative fraction formed the memory subset. Blood was obtained by leukapheresis, after which PBMCs were separated by Ficoll-Histopaque density gradient centrifugation and cryopreserved in liquid nitrogen vapor phase. Purity and quantity of every magnetically sorted T cell population were checked by analytical flow cytometry. Genomic DNA was isolated from each sorted fraction and quantified by UV absorbance on a Nanodrop 2000c. There are a few counts of this clone. Its antigen remains undetermined. One base away there is no much larger clone; base qualities are not given. Using the deep immunoSEQ assay, multiplex PCR amplified TCR CDR3 regions from genomic DNA. For each cell subset, the extracted genomic DNA was distributed evenly across all wells of several immunoSEQ 96-well plates, and each plate served as one replicate. Each replicate PCR for sorted subsets received roughly 200 ng genomic DNA, equal to around 32,000 T cell genomes. Purified libraries were quantified with a Qubit 3.0 fluorometer, sized on a Bioanalyzer 2100, and re-quantified with the KAPA Library Quantification kit. Each immunoSEQ 96-well plate was sequenced on its own single-read 150-cycle Illumina NextSeq 550 flow cell. As for the authors' bioinformatics: Because the immunoSEQ output included only junctional sequences and no quality scores, the filtering could not be the same as the filtering used for full-length reads. To assign V/J genes and CDR3, sequences were annotated using PyIR, a Python wrapper for IgBLAST v1.9, with IMGT germline references. Any read was removed if the V/J assignment was weak (E-value above 1e-6), the CDR3 was missing, or the read contained stop codons, out-of-frame junctions, or ambiguous translated residues. V3J clonotypes were defined by identical inferred V gene, J gene, and CDR3 amino acid sequence. Percentage overlap between repertoires was computed as shared unique clonotypes divided by the size of the smaller repertoire. Three approaches were used to assess repertoire richness: RTK rarefaction, the Chao1 estimator, and Recon v2.1 estimates of unobserved clonotypes. Generation probabilities were computed with OLGA for all TCRbeta clonotypes obtained by the gDNA method from several donors. In TCRdb, the immuneACCESS table is reduced to in-frame sequences with V and J assigned. These tables do not hold every clone; where another copy was compared, an unresolved V gene accounts for under half, and the others remain unexplained. From that table come the V and J calls and clone size; the DNA was used to work out D and trimming. This sample lists 950,000 to 1,100,000 clones; around 78% were detected once. Under 0.8% of the sample goes to the ten largest clones.

Sequences SGHTA (CDR1) and FQGTGA (CDR2) are obtained from the germline V gene. The CDR3 holds 15 amino acids from the cysteine to the phenylalanine. Only CDR3 DNA is held: 45 bases, read in frame from base 1. Clipping removes 0 bases from V and 10 bases from J, with 0 as the unmatched junction base count. This receptor was taken from a man aged 18 to 29 in good health. Some clones in this sample may be carry-over from other donors' samples. Source material: memory CD4+ T cells from PBMCs. Read against the paper, the sample's cell subset or site label means: CD45RA-negative fraction. Rearrangement joined TRBV7-3 to TRBJ2-1; a stretch of 16 junction bases matches TRBD2. CDR3 region: CASSLTGLAGGEQFF. The DNA sequence follows: TGTGCCAGCAGCTTAACGGGACTAGCGGGAGGGGAGCAGTTCTTC.